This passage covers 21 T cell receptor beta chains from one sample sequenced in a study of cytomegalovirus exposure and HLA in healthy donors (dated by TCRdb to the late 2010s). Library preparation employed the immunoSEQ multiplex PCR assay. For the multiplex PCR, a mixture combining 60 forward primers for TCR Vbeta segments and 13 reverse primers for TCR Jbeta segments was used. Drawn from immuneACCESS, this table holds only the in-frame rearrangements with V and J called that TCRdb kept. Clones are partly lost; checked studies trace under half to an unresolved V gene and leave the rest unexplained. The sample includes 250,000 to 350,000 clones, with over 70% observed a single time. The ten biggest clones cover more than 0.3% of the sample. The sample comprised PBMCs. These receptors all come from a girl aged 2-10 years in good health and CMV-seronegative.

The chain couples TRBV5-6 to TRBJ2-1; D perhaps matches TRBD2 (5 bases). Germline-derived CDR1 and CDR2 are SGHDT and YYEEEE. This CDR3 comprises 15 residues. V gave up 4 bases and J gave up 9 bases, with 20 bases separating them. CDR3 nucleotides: TGTGCCAGCAGCCCCACCTCTACGGGGATCGGTGAGCAGTTCTTC. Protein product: CASSPTSTGIGEQFF. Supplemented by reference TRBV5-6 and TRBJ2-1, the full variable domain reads DAGVTQSPTHLIKTRGQQVTLRCSPKSGHDTVSWYQQALGQGPQFIFQYYEEEERQRGNFPDRFSGHQFPNYSSELNVNALLLGDSALYLCASSPTSTGIGEQFFGPGTRLTVL.

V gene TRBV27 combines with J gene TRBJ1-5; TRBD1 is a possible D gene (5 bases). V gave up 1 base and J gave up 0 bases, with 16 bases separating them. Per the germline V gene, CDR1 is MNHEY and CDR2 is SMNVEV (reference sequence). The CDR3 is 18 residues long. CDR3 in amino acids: CASSLWGDSSYSNQPQHF. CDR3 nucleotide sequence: TGTGCCAGCAGTTTATGGGGTGACAGTAGTTATAGCAATCAGCCCCAGCATTTT.

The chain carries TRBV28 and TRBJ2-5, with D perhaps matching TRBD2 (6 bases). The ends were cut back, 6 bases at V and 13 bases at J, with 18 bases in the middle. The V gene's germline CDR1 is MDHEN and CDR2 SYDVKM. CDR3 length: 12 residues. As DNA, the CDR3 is TGTGCCAGCAGATCCTCTCCGGGACTGGCGTACTTC. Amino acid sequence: CASRSSPGLAYF.

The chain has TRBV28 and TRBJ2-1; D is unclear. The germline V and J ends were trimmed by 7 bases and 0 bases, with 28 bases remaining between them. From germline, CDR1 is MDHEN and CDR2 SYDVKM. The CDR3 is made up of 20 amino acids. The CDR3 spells CASTSESPHGRRFSYNEQFF. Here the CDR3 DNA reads TGTGCCAGCACCTCAGAATCCCCCCACGGCAGGCGCTTCTCCTACAATGAGCAGTTCTTC. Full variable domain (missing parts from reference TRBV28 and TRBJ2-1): DVKVTQSSRYLVKRTGEKVFLECVQDMDHENMFWYRQDPGLGLRLIYFSYDVKMKEKGDIPEGYSVSREKKERFSLILESASTNQTSMYLCASTSESPHGRRFSYNEQFFGPGTRLTVL.

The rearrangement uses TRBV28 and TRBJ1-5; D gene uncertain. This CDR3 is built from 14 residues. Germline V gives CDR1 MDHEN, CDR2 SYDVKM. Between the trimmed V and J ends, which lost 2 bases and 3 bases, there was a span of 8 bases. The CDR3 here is CASSLGGSNQPQHF. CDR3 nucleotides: TGTGCCAGCAGTTTAGGAGGATCCAATCAGCCCCAGCATTTT.

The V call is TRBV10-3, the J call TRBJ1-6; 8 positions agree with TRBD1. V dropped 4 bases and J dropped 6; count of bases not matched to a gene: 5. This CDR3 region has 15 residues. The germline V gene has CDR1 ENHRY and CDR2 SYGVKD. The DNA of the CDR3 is TGTGCCATCAGTGCCGGACAGGGCCGTAATTCACCCCTCCACTTT. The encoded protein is CAISAGQGRNSPLHF.

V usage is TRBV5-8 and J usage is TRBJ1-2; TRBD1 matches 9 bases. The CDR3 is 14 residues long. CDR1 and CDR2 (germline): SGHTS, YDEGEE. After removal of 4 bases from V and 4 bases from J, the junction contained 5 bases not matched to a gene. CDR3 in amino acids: CASSLTGGPYGYTF. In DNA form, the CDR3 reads TGTGCCAGCAGCCTGACAGGGGGTCCCTATGGCTACACCTTC.

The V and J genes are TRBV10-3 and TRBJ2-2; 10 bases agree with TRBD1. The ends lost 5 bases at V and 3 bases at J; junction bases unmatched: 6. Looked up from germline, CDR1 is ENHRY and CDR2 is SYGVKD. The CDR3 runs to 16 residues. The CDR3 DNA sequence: TGTGCCATCAGTTGGGACAGGGGTTTGGACACCGGGGAGCTGTTTTTT. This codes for CAISWDRGLDTGELFF.

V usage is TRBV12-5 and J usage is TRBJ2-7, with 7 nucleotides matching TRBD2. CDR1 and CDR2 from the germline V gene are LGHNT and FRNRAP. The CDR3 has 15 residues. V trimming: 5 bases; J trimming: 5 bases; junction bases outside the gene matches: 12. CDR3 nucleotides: TGTGCTAGTGGTCTCCCCGTGGAGCGGGAAGACGAGCAGTACTTC. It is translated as CASGLPVEREDEQYF.

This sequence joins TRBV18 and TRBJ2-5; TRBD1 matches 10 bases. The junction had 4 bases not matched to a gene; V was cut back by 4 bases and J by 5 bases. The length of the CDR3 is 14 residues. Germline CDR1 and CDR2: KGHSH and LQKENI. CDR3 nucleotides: TGTGCCAGCTCACAGACAGGGGGCGAGGAGACCCAGTACTTC. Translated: CASSQTGGEETQYF.

This CDR3 is CASSQHGAGDPYEQYF. The CDR3 coding sequence is TGTGCCAGCAGCCAACACGGAGCGGGAGACCCCTACGAGCAGTACTTC. The chain combines TRBV7-8 with TRBJ2-7, with 8 bases fitting TRBD2. V shed 5 bases, J shed 2 bases, and the junction held 11 bases outside the gene matches. Germline lookup yields CDR1 SGHVS and CDR2 FQNEAQ. This CDR3 has 16 residues.

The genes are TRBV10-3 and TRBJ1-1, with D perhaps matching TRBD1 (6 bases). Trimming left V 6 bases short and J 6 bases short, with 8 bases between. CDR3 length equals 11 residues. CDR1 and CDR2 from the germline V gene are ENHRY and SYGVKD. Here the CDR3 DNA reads TGTGCCATCAGGCGACAGGCTGAAGCTTTCTTT. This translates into CAIRRQAEAFF.

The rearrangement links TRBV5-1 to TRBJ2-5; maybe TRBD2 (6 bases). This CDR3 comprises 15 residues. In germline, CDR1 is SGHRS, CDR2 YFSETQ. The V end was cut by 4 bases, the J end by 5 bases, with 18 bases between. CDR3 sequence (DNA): TGCGCCAGCAGCGTAGGACTAACCCTAGGCGAGACCCAGTACTTC. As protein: CASSVGLTLGETQYF.

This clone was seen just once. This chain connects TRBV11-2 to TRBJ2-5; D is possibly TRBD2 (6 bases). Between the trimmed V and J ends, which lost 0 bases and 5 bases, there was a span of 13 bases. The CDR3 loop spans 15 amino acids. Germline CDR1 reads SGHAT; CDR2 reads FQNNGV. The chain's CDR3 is CASSLDWSSAETQYF. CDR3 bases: TGTGCCAGCAGCTTAGACTGGTCTAGCGCGGAGACCCAGTACTTC.

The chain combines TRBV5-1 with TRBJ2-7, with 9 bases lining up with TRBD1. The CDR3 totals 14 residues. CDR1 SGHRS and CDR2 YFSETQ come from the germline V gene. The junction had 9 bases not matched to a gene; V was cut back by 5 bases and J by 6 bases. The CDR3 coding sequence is TGCGCCAGCAGACCTCCGGGACAGGGATCCGAGCAGTACTTC. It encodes CASRPPGQGSEQYF.

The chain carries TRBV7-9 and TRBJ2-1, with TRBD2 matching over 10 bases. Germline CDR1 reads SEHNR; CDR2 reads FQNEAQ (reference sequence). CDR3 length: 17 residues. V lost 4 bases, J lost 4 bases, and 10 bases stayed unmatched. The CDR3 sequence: CASSSLVSGRAYNEQFF. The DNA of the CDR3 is TGTGCCAGCAGCTCCCTTGTGAGCGGGAGGGCTTACAATGAGCAGTTCTTC.

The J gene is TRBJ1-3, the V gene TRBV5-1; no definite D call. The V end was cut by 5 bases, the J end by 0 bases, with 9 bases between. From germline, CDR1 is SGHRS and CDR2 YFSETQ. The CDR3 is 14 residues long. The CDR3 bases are TGCGCCAGCAGTGTGAGATACTCTGGAAACACCATATATTTT. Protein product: CASSVRYSGNTIYF.

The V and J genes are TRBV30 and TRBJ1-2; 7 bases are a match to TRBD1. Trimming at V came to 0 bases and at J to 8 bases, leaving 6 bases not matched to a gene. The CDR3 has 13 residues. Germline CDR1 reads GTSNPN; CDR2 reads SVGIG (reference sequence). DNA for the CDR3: TGTGCCTGGAGTGTACTAACAGGGGCGGGCTACACCTTC. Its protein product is CAWSVLTGAGYTF. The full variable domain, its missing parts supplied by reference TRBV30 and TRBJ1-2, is SQTIHQWPATLVQPVGSPLSLECTVEGTSNPNLYWYRQAAGRGLQLLFYSVGIGQISSEVPQNLSASRPQDRQFILSSKKLLLSDSGFYLCAWSVLTGAGYTFGSGTRLTVV.

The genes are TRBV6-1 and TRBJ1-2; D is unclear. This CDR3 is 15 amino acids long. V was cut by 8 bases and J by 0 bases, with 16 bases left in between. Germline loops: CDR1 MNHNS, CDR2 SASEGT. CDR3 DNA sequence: TGTGCCAGCCCATCTTCAAGCTCCCCTAACTATGGCTACACCTTC. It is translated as CASPSSSSPNYGYTF.

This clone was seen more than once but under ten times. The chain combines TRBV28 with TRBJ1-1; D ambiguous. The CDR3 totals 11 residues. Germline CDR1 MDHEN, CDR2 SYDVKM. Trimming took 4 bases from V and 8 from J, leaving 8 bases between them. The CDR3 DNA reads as TGTGCCAGCAGTTCGAGGATGGAAGCTTTCTTT. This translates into CASSSRMEAFF.

CDR3 in amino acids: CASENAGTDTQYF. The DNA for the CDR3 is TGCGCCAGCGAGAATGCCGGCACAGATACGCAGTATTTT. The genes are TRBV5-1 and TRBJ2-3; D is unclear. Trimming stripped 7 bases from V and 1 base from J, with 10 bases between. The CDR3 contains 13 residues. Germline lookup yields CDR1 SGHRS and CDR2 YFSETQ.